This T cell receptor beta chain emerged from a study of T cell responses to AZD1222 COVID-19 vaccine (dated by TCRdb to the early 2020s). Some background on the complete study: AZD1222 recipients with second doses at about 4 weeks or about 12 weeks were pooled, because spike-specific TCR depth and breadth did not differ between schedules. Trial participants were enrolled by age into 18-55, 56-69 and 70-plus year subgroups, with roughly 160, 29 and 62 TCR-sequenced participants respectively. A total of around 240 trial participants underwent TCR sequencing, of whom about 200 received two doses of AZD1222 and approximately 25 received two doses of the MenACWY control vaccine.

Points the paper makes about the study in general: Conclusions about previously exposed vaccinees are limited because only six or seven AZD1222 recipients were SARS-CoV-2 seropositive at baseline. A significant rise in spike-specific TCR breadth and depth was observed after two AZD1222 doses relative to day 0 and relative to MenACWY recipients. CD4 TCRs associated with the vaccine covered the entire spike protein, and the dominant responses were in regions 160-218 and 743-854. Most participants were white British and females outnumbered males, and the authors suggested that clonal diversity may have been underestimated. The 56-69-year group was small, and its depth increase did not reach significance, likely because of low power. Nearly half of unique spike-specific TCRs reportedly recognized epitopes outside regions mutated in the B.1.351 and B.1.1.7 variants. No day 14 peak-response samples were available, so repertoires were characterized only after the peak T cell response.

CDR1 and CDR2, looked up from the germline V gene, are SGHRS and YFSETQ. V has 0 bases trimmed and J has 5 bases trimmed; junction bases matching no gene number 5. The CDR3 measures 17 amino acids from cysteine to phenylalanine. Left in the record is the CDR3 DNA by itself, 51 bases read in frame from the first base. The CDR3 regions of human TCRbeta chains were analyzed by immunosequencing. In the original analysis: TCRs in the repertoires were matched against a reference library of SARS-CoV-2-specific TCRs that had been generated with the MIRA antigen-specificity platform. Breadth was defined as the fraction of unique TCRs that were SARS-CoV-2-associated, and depth was defined as the fraction of total T cells that were SARS-CoV-2-associated. Using the MIRA data, each spike-specific TCR was assigned both to the spike region to which the TCR was reactive and to a CD4 or CD8 class. Log10-transformed breadth and depth values were compared by one-way ANOVA with Sidak's multiple comparisons tests. Entries here come from immuneACCESS through TCRdb and include only in-frame sequences with V and J called. Some clones fail to appear in such tables; in the studies checked, an unresolved V gene covers under half of the shortfall, and the cause of the remainder is unknown. V, J and clone size reflect that table, while D and trimming were determined from the DNA. A total of roughly 110,000 clones appear in this sample, 80% to 95% of them only once. Together, the top ten hold approximately 4.8% of the sample.

The time point label, read with the paper, signifies: baseline before first vaccination. The vaccinee samples were drawn from two UK trials, COV001 and COV002, one of which was a single-blind randomized controlled phase 2/3 trial testing AZD1222 (ChAdOx1 nCoV-19) in healthy adults. For TCRbeta chain sequencing, PBMC samples from trial participants were taken at day 0 and at day 28 after the second dose. Comments on this clone: This receptor's antigen is unknown. No much larger clone is present one base from it, and per-base qualities are unavailable.

In this chain, TRBV5-1 is recombined with TRBJ2-3; TRBD2 aligns with 14 central bases. The starting material was peripheral blood, obtained on day 0 of AZD1222 vaccination. This clonotype originated in an adult in good health. CDR3 sequence: CASSLEGLAGAVDTQYF. DNA sequence: TGCGCCAGCAGCTTGGAGGGACTAGCGGGGGCCGTAGATACGCAGTATTTT. When the CDR3 is completed using the reference TRBV5-1 and TRBJ2-3 genes on either side, the full variable domain is KAGVTQTPRYLIKTRGQQVTLSCSPISGHRSVSWYQQTPGQGLQFLFEYFSETQRNKGNFPGRFSGRQFSNSRSEMNVSTLELGDSALYLCASSLEGLAGAVDTQYFGPGTRLTVL.